These 24 T cell receptor beta chains share one sample of origin, sequenced in a study of blood T cell repertoires in COVID-19. Here immunoSEQ multiplex PCR was the method, and the copy in TCRdb shows in-frame clones only, minus some. Altogether approximately 230,000 clones are present, 86% being singletons, with the ten largest covering approximately 2.1%. Sample: peripheral blood. The receptors come from a man in his thirties or forties who had recovered from COVID-19.

This sequence joins TRBV7-2 and TRBJ1-4; possible D gene TRBD1, 6 bases. The length of the CDR3 is 15 residues. V was shortened by 2 bases and J by 7 bases, with 14 bases between the two germline ends. CDR1 is SGHTA, CDR2 FQGNSA, per germline. The CDR3: CASSLWGGGGEKLFF. DNA of the CDR3: TGTGCCAGCAGCTTATGGGGGGGAGGGGGTGAAAAACTGTTTTTT. Full variable domain (remainder filled in from reference TRBV7-2 and TRBJ1-4): GAGVSQSPSNKVTEKGKDVELRCDPISGHTALYWYRQSLGQGLEFLIYFQGNSAPDKSGLPSDRFSAERTGGSVSTLTIQRTQQEDSAVYLCASSLWGGGGEKLFFGSGTQLSVL.

The rearrangement links TRBV7-8 to TRBJ1-4, with D possibly being TRBD1 (6 bases). V shed 4 bases and J shed 8 bases, with 20 bases lying between them. CDR3 length: 16 residues. Germline V gene sequence: CDR1 SGHVS, CDR2 FQNEAQ. The DNA of the CDR3 is TGTGCCAGCAGCTCACTCGGTTACAGGGAGGGCGAAAAACTGTTTTTT. As protein: CASSSLGYREGEKLFF.

This clone was observed a handful of times. The chain employs TRBV3-1 (or the pseudogene TRBV3-2) and TRBJ1-2; D unclear. V lost 3 bases to trimming and J lost 6 bases, with 14 bases between them. The CDR3 is made up of 14 amino acids. The germline V gene has CDR1 LGHDT and CDR2 YNNKEL (reference sequence). CDR3 DNA sequence: TGTGCCAGCAGCCAGTTGGGAGCGTTTGATGGCTACACCTTC. It specifies CASSQLGAFDGYTF.

The chain couples TRBV4-1 to TRBJ1-3; D call uncertain. V lost 0 bases and J lost 5, with 8 bases in between. Germline V gene sequence: CDR1 MGHRA, CDR2 YSYEKL. The CDR3 loop spans 14 amino acids. CDR3 sequence: CASSQDSLRNTIYF. The CDR3, as DNA: TGCGCCAGCAGCCAAGACAGTCTTAGAAACACCATATATTTT.

The chain combines TRBV6-5 with TRBJ2-3; D ambiguous. Germline CDR1 and CDR2: MNHEY and SVGAGI. The CDR3 covers 13 residues. Trimming stripped 6 bases from V and 2 bases from J, with 9 bases between. The CDR3 DNA is TGTGCCAGCAGCCCCGGGTCCACAGATACGCAGTATTTT. Encoded protein: CASSPGSTDTQYF.

The chain employs TRBV27 and TRBJ2-1, with 7 bases lining up with TRBD2. CDR3 length equals 15 residues. With 1 base clipped from V and 7 bases from J, the junction kept 7 bases outside the gene matches. In germline, CDR1 is MNHEY, CDR2 SMNVEV (reference sequence). CDR3 nucleotides: TGTGCCAGCAGTTTATGGGGCGGGGGTACTAATGAGCAGTTCTTC. It encodes CASSLWGGGTNEQFF.

About this clone itself: This sample also contains other DNA sequences that code for the same CDR3. The V and J genes are TRBV7-2 and TRBJ1-2; 7 nucleotides align to TRBD1. Germline-derived CDR1 and CDR2 are SGHTA and FQGNSA. This CDR3 contains 12 residues. After removal of 5 bases from V and 8 bases from J, the junction contained 5 bases not matched to a gene. CDR3 sequence reads: CASSLDRAGYTF. The CDR3 region has the DNA TGTGCCAGCAGCCTTGACAGGGCCGGCTACACCTTC.

V is TRBV13 and J is TRBJ1-4; 7 nucleotides agree with TRBD1. Germline CDR1 and CDR2: PRHDT and FYEKMQ (reference sequence). CDR3 length: 14 amino acids. The V gene end was trimmed by 4 bases and the J gene end by 5 bases; junction bases not matched to a gene: 4. CDR3 amino acids: CASSSDRENEKLFF. The CDR3 nucleotides read TGTGCCAGCAGCTCCGACAGGGAGAATGAAAAACTGTTTTTT. Variable domain in full (rest from reference TRBV13 and TRBJ1-4): AAGVIQSPRHLIKEKRETATLKCYPIPRHDTVYWYQQGPGQDPQFLISFYEKMQSDKGSIPDRFSAQQFSDYHSELNMSSLELGDSALYFCASSSDRENEKLFFGSGTQLSVL.

This chain uses TRBV19 with TRBJ2-3; the D gene is possibly TRBD2 (6 bases). The CDR3 has 15 amino acids. CDR1 and CDR2 from the germline V gene are LNHDA and SQIVND (reference sequence). Trimming cost V 4 bases and J 3 bases, with 14 bases left between them. This CDR3 is CASSRGPGGTDTQYF. The CDR3 DNA reads as TGTGCCAGTAGTAGGGGACCTGGAGGGACAGATACGCAGTATTTT.

The chain couples TRBV5-1 to TRBJ2-3, with 9 bases matching TRBD1. V gave up 0 bases and J gave up 2 bases; unmatched junction bases: 4. The CDR3 extends over 16 amino acids. Germline V lookup: CDR1 SGHRS, CDR2 YFSETQ. The CDR3 DNA reads as TGCGCCAGCAGCTTGGTAGGGACAGGGCACACAGATACGCAGTATTTT. It is translated as CASSLVGTGHTDTQYF.

The rearrangement joins TRBV19 to TRBJ1-2, with a possible D match to TRBD1 (5 bases). There are 15 residues in the CDR3. CDR1 LNHDA and CDR2 SQIVND come from the germline V gene (reference sequence). The V gene lost 7 bases and the J gene lost 8 bases, with 23 bases spanning the gap. The DNA for the CDR3 is TGTGCCAGTACCTCAAGGGCAGGGCGATGGAGCGGCTACACCTTC. Amino acid sequence: CASTSRAGRWSGYTF.

This clone was observed many times. The chain is built from TRBV7-9 and TRBJ1-2, with a tentative D call TRBD1 (6 bases). This CDR3 contains 14 residues. Trimming stripped 0 bases from V and 4 bases from J, with 9 bases between. Germline V lookup: CDR1 SEHNR, CDR2 FQNEAQ (reference sequence). CDR3 residues: CASSLANRAYGYTF. The CDR3 DNA sequence: TGTGCCAGCAGCTTAGCAAACAGGGCCTATGGCTACACCTTC.

The rearrangement uses TRBV18 and TRBJ2-7, with 8 bases aligning to TRBD2. Germline assignment: CDR1 KGHSH and CDR2 LQKENI. V shed 5 bases, J shed 1 base, and the junction held 7 bases outside the gene matches. The CDR3 totals 15 residues. DNA for the CDR3: TGTGCCAGCTCAACGGGGGGGGCGAGTTCCTACGAGCAGTACTTC. Its protein is CASSTGGASSYEQYF.

The chain employs TRBV6-5 and TRBJ2-7; D may be TRBD1 (6 bases). Germline V lookup: CDR1 MNHEY, CDR2 SVGAGI. The CDR3 sequence is 14 residues long. The V end was cut by 1 base, the J end by 2 bases, with 9 bases between. The CDR3: CASSYLDRPYEQYF. CDR3 nucleotide sequence: TGTGCCAGCAGTTACTTGGACAGACCCTACGAGCAGTACTTC.

A single count supports this clone. The chain joins TRBV7-8 to TRBJ1-2, with 10 bases aligning to TRBD1. Germline lookup yields CDR1 SGHVS and CDR2 FQNEAQ. The CDR3 extends over 13 amino acids. The junction had 1 base not matched to a gene; V was cut back by 3 bases and J by 6 bases. In DNA, the CDR3 is TGTGCCAGCAGCTTTGGGACAGGGGATGGCTACACCTTC. Amino acid sequence: CASSFGTGDGYTF.

The chain has TRBV6-6 and TRBJ1-2, with unresolved D. Trimming took 0 bases from V and 6 from J, leaving 8 bases between them. CDR1 is MNHNY, CDR2 SVGAGI, per germline (reference sequence). The CDR3 contains 13 residues. The CDR3 region is CASSYSQSHGYTF. CDR3 sequence (DNA): TGTGCCAGCAGTTACTCCCAGTCCCATGGCTACACCTTC.

CDR3 nucleotides: TGTGCCAGCAGCTTTTTCAGGTCCGGATTTCAAGAGACCCAGTACTTC. It translates to CASSFFRSGFQETQYF. The chain recombines TRBV7-9 with TRBJ2-5; D unresolved. V lost 3 bases and J 2 bases, leaving 16 bases between the germline ends. The length of the CDR3 is 16 residues. Germline CDR1 and CDR2: SEHNR and FQNEAQ (reference sequence).

This clone has just one count. The J gene is TRBJ2-7, the V gene TRBV5-1; D might be TRBD1 (6 bases). The CDR3 has 15 residues. Trimming took 4 bases from V and 3 from J, leaving 17 bases between them. Germline loops: CDR1 SGHRS, CDR2 YFSETQ. The CDR3 coding sequence is TGCGCCAGCAGCGTCCAGGGGTCCCTCCACTACGAGCAGTACTTC. It is translated as CASSVQGSLHYEQYF. Combining the CDR3 with reference TRBV5-1 and TRBJ2-7 gives the whole variable domain KAGVTQTPRYLIKTRGQQVTLSCSPISGHRSVSWYQQTPGQGLQFLFEYFSETQRNKGNFPGRFSGRQFSNSRSEMNVSTLELGDSALYLCASSVQGSLHYEQYFGPGTRLTVT.

This clone appeared a few times. This chain uses TRBV28 with TRBJ1-6; 7 positions agree with TRBD1. With V trimmed by 5 bases and J by 9 bases, 7 bases remained unmatched. The germline CDR1 and CDR2 sequences are MDHEN and SYDVKM. The CDR3 runs 14 residues. In DNA, the CDR3 is TGTGCCAGCAGTCTACCAACAGGGGTTTCACCCCTCCACTTT. Its protein is CASSLPTGVSPLHF.

The rearrangement joins TRBV7-9 to TRBJ1-4; TRBD1 matches 7 bases. V lost 1 base, J lost 4 bases, and 6 bases stayed unmatched. Germline CDR1 is SEHNR and CDR2 is FQNEAQ (reference sequence). The CDR3 runs 16 residues. In DNA, the CDR3 is TGTGCCAGCAGCTTAGATGTGCAGGGGGATAATGAAAAACTGTTTTTT. This encodes CASSLDVQGDNEKLFF. Full variable domain (rest looked up from reference TRBV7-9 and TRBJ1-4): DTGVSQNPRHKITKRGQNVTFRCDPISEHNRLYWYRQTLGQGPEFLTYFQNEAQLEKSRLLSDRFSAERPKGSFSTLEIQRTEQGDSAMYLCASSLDVQGDNEKLFFGSGTQLSVL.

CDR3 DNA: TGTGCCAGCACTATCACTCCGGGGGAGATCAGCTACACCTTC. This translates into CASTITPGEISYTF. The chain links TRBV18 to TRBJ1-2; weak D call: TRBD1 (5 bases). Per germline, CDR1 KGHSH and CDR2 LQKENI. There are 14 residues in the CDR3. Trimming cost V 8 bases and J 9 bases, with 22 bases left between them.

This CDR3 reads CASSFSSGGATGELFF. In DNA, the CDR3 is TGTGCCAGCAGTTTTTCTAGCGGGGGGGCGACCGGGGAGCTGTTTTTT. This chain connects TRBV6-5 to TRBJ2-2; 12 nucleotides align to TRBD2. CDR1 is MNHEY and CDR2 is SVGAGI in the germline V gene. The length of the CDR3 is 16 residues. J was trimmed by 5 bases and V by 4 bases; bases with no gene match: 5.

The J gene is TRBJ2-1, the V gene TRBV29-1; TRBD2 aligns across 11 bases. This CDR3 is built from 15 residues. J lost 6 bases, V lost 4 bases, and 8 bases had no gene match. Germline CDR1 reads SQVTM; CDR2 reads ANQGSEA. In nucleotides, the CDR3 is TGCAGCGTTGGGGCGCTAGCGGGGGGTGGCAATGAGCAGTTCTTC. This translates into CSVGALAGGGNEQFF.

The chain joins TRBV6-5 to TRBJ2-5; TRBD1 agrees at 10 bases. V was clipped by 5 bases and J by 5 bases; unmatched bases: 8. Germline CDR1 MNHEY, CDR2 SVGAGI. The CDR3 totals 15 residues. CDR3 coding DNA: TGTGCCAGCAGTAGACCGGGACAGGGGTGGGAGACCCAGTACTTC. Translated: CASSRPGQGWETQYF.